This T cell receptor beta chain was profiled in a study of shared clonotypes between healthy human individuals. The data were produced by immunoSEQ multiplex PCR, yet TCRdb's version contains in-frame clones alone and is incomplete. Among approximately 640,000 clones listed, more than 70% were seen once. Study results and caveats: Naive CD4 clonotypes were shared across several donors at 5% to 6%.

Comments on this clone: Its antigen remains unidentified.

CDR3 size: 14 residues. Trimming took off 5 bases at V and 0 bases at J, with 8 bases between the two ends. Germline V gene data show CDR1 as MNHEY and CDR2 as SVGAGI. J is TRBJ1-5 and V is TRBV6-5; D is unclear. The specimen was memory CD4+ T cells sorted from blood. Subset in this sample: CD45RA-negative fraction. This clonotype originated in a woman aged 25 to 39 in good health. For the CDR3, the DNA is TGTGCCAGCAGTCGGAGGAGTAGCAATCAGCCCCAGCATTTT. Encoded protein: CASSRRSSNQPQHF.